This T cell receptor beta chain appears in the sequencing data of a study of CD8 T cells in Susac syndrome. Study-wide points: By the study's own acknowledgment, its TCR sequencing and HLA analysis included relatively few individuals.

CDR1 is SGHNT, CDR2 YENEEA, per germline. The CDR3 is 16 amino acids. J lost 6 bases, V lost 6 bases, and 15 bases had no gene match. As regards this clonotype: Its specificity is unknown.

Sequencing of TCR beta was performed on blood CD8+ T cells and on blood CD4+ T cells. Negative magnetic isolation gave CD8+ and CD4+ cells; FACS enriched CD8+ TEMRA. RNA was extracted with the RNeasy kit, and a quantity of about 0.45 to 1 ug was reverse transcribed using random hexamers. Multiplex immunoSEQ PCR targeted 54 Vbeta and 13 Jbeta TCR beta segments. TCRdb re-derived calls from the immunoSEQ multiplex PCR reads in MiXCR, one entry per CDR3 protein. The profile shows around 280,000 distinct CDR3 sequences, about 92% of them singletons. Sequencing used CD4+ T cells from PBMCs. This chain links TRBV11-3 with TRBJ2-5; 8 bases line up with TRBD1. The source is a human donor with multiple sclerosis. The CDR3: CASSRIGQGALKTQYF. DNA of the CDR3: TGTGCCAGCAGTCGCATAGGACAGGGAGCTTTGAAGACCCAGTACTTC.